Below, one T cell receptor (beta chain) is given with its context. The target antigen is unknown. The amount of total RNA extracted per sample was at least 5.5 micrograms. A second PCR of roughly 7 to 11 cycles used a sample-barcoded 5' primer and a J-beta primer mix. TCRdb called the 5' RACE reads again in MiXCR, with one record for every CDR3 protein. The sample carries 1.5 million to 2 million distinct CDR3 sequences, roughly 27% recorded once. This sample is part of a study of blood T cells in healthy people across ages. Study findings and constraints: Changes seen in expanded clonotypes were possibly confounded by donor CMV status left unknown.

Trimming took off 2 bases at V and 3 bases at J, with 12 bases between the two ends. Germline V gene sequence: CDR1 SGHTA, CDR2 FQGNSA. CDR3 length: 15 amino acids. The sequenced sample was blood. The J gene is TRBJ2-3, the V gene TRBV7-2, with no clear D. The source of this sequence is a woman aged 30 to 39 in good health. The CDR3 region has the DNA TGTGCCAGCAGCTTACTTGCCCAACCGACAGATACGCAGTATTTT. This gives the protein CASSLLAQPTDTQYF.